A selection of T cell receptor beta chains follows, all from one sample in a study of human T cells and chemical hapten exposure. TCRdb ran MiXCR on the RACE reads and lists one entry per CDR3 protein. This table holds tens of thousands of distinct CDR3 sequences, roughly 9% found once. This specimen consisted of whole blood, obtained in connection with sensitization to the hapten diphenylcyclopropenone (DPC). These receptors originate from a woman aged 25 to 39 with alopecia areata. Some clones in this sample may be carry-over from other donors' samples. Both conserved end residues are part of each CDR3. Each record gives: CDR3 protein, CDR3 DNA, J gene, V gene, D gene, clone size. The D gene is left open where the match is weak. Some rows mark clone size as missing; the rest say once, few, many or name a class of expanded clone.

CDR3aa: CASSARGGNSPLHF; CDR3nt: TGTGCCAGCAGCGCCAGGGGAGGCAATTCACCCCTCCACTTT; j_gene: TRBJ1-6; v_gene: TRBV9; d_gene: NA; abundance: many
CDR3aa: CASSSCAGTGCHQPQHF; CDR3nt: TGTGCCAGCAGTTCCTGCGCCGGGACAGGGTGCCATCAGCCCCAGCATTTT; j_gene: TRBJ1-5; v_gene: TRBV12-3/TRBV12-4; d_gene: TRBD1; abundance: NA
CDR3aa: CSGRGSRNTEAFF; CDR3nt: TGCAGCGGCCGAGGGAGCCGGAACACTGAAGCTTTCTTT; j_gene: TRBJ1-1; v_gene: TRBV29-1; d_gene: NA; abundance: NA
CDR3aa: CASRASGSNEQYF; CDR3nt: TGTGCCAGCAGGGCCAGCGGTTCCAACGAGCAGTACTTC; j_gene: TRBJ2-7; v_gene: TRBV6-5; d_gene: NA; abundance: few
CDR3aa: CASSLGGQSAYEQYF; CDR3nt: TGTGCCAGCAGCTTAGGGGGACAGTCTGCCTACGAGCAGTACTTC; j_gene: TRBJ2-7; v_gene: TRBV7-2; d_gene: TRBD1; abundance: few
CDR3aa: CASSHPESSYEQYF; CDR3nt: TGTGCCAGCAGCCACCCTGAGAGCTCCTACGAGCAGTACTTC; j_gene: TRBJ2-7; v_gene: TRBV4-2; d_gene: NA; abundance: many
CDR3aa: CASSLFLGVNTEAFF; CDR3nt: TGTGCCAGCAGCTTATTTTTGGGGGTGAACACTGAAGCTTTCTTT; j_gene: TRBJ1-1; v_gene: TRBV7-2; d_gene: NA; abundance: few
CDR3aa: CASNLQGSTEAFF; CDR3nt: TGTGCCAGCAATTTACAGGGGTCAACTGAAGCTTTCTTT; j_gene: TRBJ1-1; v_gene: TRBV6-2/TRBV6-3; d_gene: TRBD1; abundance: large
CDR3aa: CASSYSRAGVTDTQYF; CDR3nt: TGTGCCAGCAGTTACTCGAGGGCAGGGGTCACAGATACGCAGTATTTT; j_gene: TRBJ2-3; v_gene: TRBV6-5; d_gene: NA; abundance: NA
CDR3aa: CASSISRRGYSYEQYF; CDR3nt: TGTGCCAGTAGTATATCTCGGAGGGGGTACTCCTACGAGCAGTACTTC; j_gene: TRBJ2-7; v_gene: TRBV19; d_gene: NA; abundance: NA
CDR3aa: CASRPTGGTSGANVLTF; CDR3nt: TGTGCCAGCAGGCCGACAGGGGGTACCTCTGGGGCCAACGTCCTGACTTTC; j_gene: TRBJ2-6; v_gene: TRBV12-3/TRBV12-4; d_gene: TRBD1; abundance: NA
CDR3aa: CASSLGGGHNEQFF; CDR3nt: TGCGCCAGCAGCTTGGGGGGCGGCCACAATGAGCAGTTCTTC; j_gene: TRBJ2-1; v_gene: TRBV5-1; d_gene: NA; abundance: NA
CDR3aa: CASIMAGAGLGWANQPQHF; CDR3nt: TGTGCCAGTATCATGGCGGGAGCAGGGCTGGGTTGGGCAAATCAGCCCCAGCATTTT; j_gene: TRBJ1-5; v_gene: TRBV19; d_gene: NA; abundance: NA
CDR3aa: CASSPLVGNIQYF; CDR3nt: TGTGCCAGCAGTCCCCTAGTGGGGAACATTCAGTACTTC; j_gene: TRBJ2-4; v_gene: TRBV28; d_gene: NA; abundance: few
CDR3aa: CASSEGLAGPDTQYF; CDR3nt: TGTGCCAGCAGTGAAGGACTAGCGGGGCCAGATACGCAGTATTTT; j_gene: TRBJ2-3; v_gene: TRBV6-1; d_gene: TRBD2; abundance: many
CDR3aa: CASSPKGWGQGVPNEQFF; CDR3nt: TGTGCCAGCAGCCCAAAGGGGTGGGGACAGGGGGTTCCCAATGAGCAGTTCTTC; j_gene: TRBJ2-1; v_gene: TRBV11-2; d_gene: TRBD1; abundance: many
CDR3aa: CASSHGQDEQYF; CDR3nt: TGTGCCAGCAGTCATGGACAAGACGAGCAGTACTTC; j_gene: TRBJ2-7; v_gene: TRBV12-3/TRBV12-4; d_gene: NA; abundance: NA
CDR3aa: CASSLVQGAAGEKLFF; CDR3nt: TGTGCCAGCAGCTTGGTTCAGGGCGCGGCGGGTGAAAAACTGTTTTTT; j_gene: TRBJ1-4; v_gene: TRBV5-5; d_gene: NA; abundance: few
CDR3aa: CASSHAPIAQGSGELFF; CDR3nt: TGTGCCAGCAGCCACGCCCCTATCGCCCAGGGGTCCGGGGAGCTGTTTTTT; j_gene: TRBJ2-2; v_gene: TRBV4-2; d_gene: NA; abundance: NA
CDR3aa: CASSMNTGVYDLLHF; CDR3nt: TGTGCCAGCAGCATGAACACAGGGGTCTATGATCTCCTCCACTTT; j_gene: TRBJ1-6; v_gene: TRBV11-2; d_gene: TRBD1; abundance: many
CDR3aa: CASSSFRDRGDEQYF; CDR3nt: TGTGCCAGCAGCTCATTCCGGGACAGGGGTGACGAGCAGTACTTC; j_gene: TRBJ2-7; v_gene: TRBV5-4; d_gene: TRBD1; abundance: once
CDR3aa: CASSVRGRGTEAFF; CDR3nt: TGTGCCAGCAGTGTCCGGGGCCGAGGCACTGAAGCTTTCTTT; j_gene: TRBJ1-1; v_gene: TRBV12-3/TRBV12-4; d_gene: NA; abundance: few
CDR3aa: CASSPDSQETQYF; CDR3nt: TGTGCCAGCAGTCCGGACAGCCAAGAGACCCAGTACTTC; j_gene: TRBJ2-5; v_gene: TRBV7-2; d_gene: NA; abundance: few
CDR3aa: CASSRQGNNQPQHF; CDR3nt: TGTGCCAGCAGCAGACAGGGGAACAATCAGCCCCAGCATTTT; j_gene: TRBJ1-5; v_gene: TRBV5-4; d_gene: TRBD1; abundance: NA
CDR3aa: CASRQGARNEQFF; CDR3nt: TGTGCCAGCAGACAGGGGGCGCGGAATGAGCAGTTCTTC; j_gene: TRBJ2-1; v_gene: TRBV12-3/TRBV12-4; d_gene: TRBD1; abundance: few
CDR3aa: CASSQTGGGGEQYF; CDR3nt: TGCGCCAGCAGCCAAACAGGGGGCGGGGGCGAGCAGTACTTC; j_gene: TRBJ2-7; v_gene: TRBV4-3; d_gene: TRBD1; abundance: NA
CDR3aa: CASRTLGRSSYNSPLHF; CDR3nt: TGTGCCAGCAGGACATTGGGGAGGAGCTCCTATAATTCACCCCTCCACTTT; j_gene: TRBJ1-6; v_gene: TRBV6-2/TRBV6-3; d_gene: NA; abundance: few
CDR3aa: CRTGRGREQYF; CDR3nt: TGCAGAACCGGGAGGGGGAGGGAGCAGTACTTC; j_gene: TRBJ2-7; v_gene: TRBV20-1; d_gene: TRBD2; abundance: NA
CDR3aa: CASSPSPGQGQETQYF; CDR3nt: TGTGCCAGCAGTCCATCACCGGGACAGGGCCAAGAGACCCAGTACTTC; j_gene: TRBJ2-5; v_gene: TRBV28; d_gene: TRBD1; abundance: few
CDR3aa: CASSEYGTGLTGTDTQYF; CDR3nt: TGTGCCAGCAGTGAATATGGGACAGGCCTGACGGGCACAGATACGCAGTATTTT; j_gene: TRBJ2-3; v_gene: TRBV25-1; d_gene: TRBD1; abundance: many
CDR3aa: CASSPWGGDDSYNEQFF; CDR3nt: TGCGCCAGCAGCCCCTGGGGGGGGGACGACTCCTACAATGAGCAGTTCTTC; j_gene: TRBJ2-1; v_gene: TRBV5-1; d_gene: TRBD2; abundance: NA
CDR3aa: CASSQVSGGNSPLHF; CDR3nt: TGCGCCAGCAGCCAAGTATCAGGGGGTAATTCACCCCTCCACTTT; j_gene: TRBJ1-6; v_gene: TRBV4-3; d_gene: TRBD1; abundance: few
CDR3aa: CASTQPIGGYTF; CDR3nt: TGTGCCAGCACCCAGCCAATAGGCGGCTACACCTTC; j_gene: TRBJ1-2; v_gene: TRBV28; d_gene: NA; abundance: many
CDR3aa: CASMFLSGSNQPQHF; CDR3nt: TGTGCCAGCATGTTTTTATCAGGGAGCAATCAGCCCCAGCATTTT; j_gene: TRBJ1-5; v_gene: TRBV2; d_gene: NA; abundance: many
CDR3aa: CASSQQGNNSPLHF; CDR3nt: TGCGCCAGCAGCCAACAGGGTAATAATTCACCCCTCCACTTT; j_gene: TRBJ1-6; v_gene: TRBV4-1; d_gene: NA; abundance: many
CDR3aa: CASRSGVGPYEQYF; CDR3nt: TGTGCCAGCAGGTCCGGGGTCGGGCCCTACGAGCAGTACTTC; j_gene: TRBJ2-7; v_gene: TRBV12-3/TRBV12-4; d_gene: NA; abundance: NA
CDR3aa: CASSLEGTHYGDTF; CDR3nt: TGTGCCAGCAGCTTAGAAGGGACCCACTATGGCGACACCTTC; j_gene: TRBJ1-2; v_gene: TRBV7-2; d_gene: NA; abundance: few
CDR3aa: CASSVERDRNSPLHF; CDR3nt: TGTGCCAGCAGTGTCGAACGGGACAGAAATTCACCCCTCCACTTT; j_gene: TRBJ1-6; v_gene: TRBV6-6; d_gene: TRBD1; abundance: NA
CDR3aa: CASSFLLGSNTEAFF; CDR3nt: TGTGCCAGCAGCTTTTTACTAGGGTCGAACACTGAAGCTTTCTTT; j_gene: TRBJ1-1; v_gene: TRBV7-9; d_gene: NA; abundance: many
CDR3aa: CASRVLRTSGGNNEQFF; CDR3nt: TGTGCCAGCAGGGTACTCCGTACTAGCGGGGGTAACAATGAGCAGTTCTTC; j_gene: TRBJ2-1; v_gene: TRBV2; d_gene: TRBD2; abundance: NA
CDR3aa: CASSPATAGWGEKLFF; CDR3nt: TGTGCCAGCAGTCCTGCAACGGCAGGGTGGGGTGAAAAACTGTTTTTT; j_gene: TRBJ1-4; v_gene: TRBV28; d_gene: NA; abundance: many
CDR3aa: CASGGGIQMNEQFF; CDR3nt: TGTGCCAGCGGAGGGGGTATACAGATGAATGAGCAGTTCTTC; j_gene: TRBJ2-1; v_gene: TRBV6-2/TRBV6-3; d_gene: NA; abundance: few
CDR3aa: CASTPTSGGRNEQFF; CDR3nt: TGTGCCAGCACCCCCACTAGCGGGGGGCGCAATGAGCAGTTCTTC; j_gene: TRBJ2-1; v_gene: TRBV2; d_gene: TRBD2; abundance: few
CDR3aa: CASSSRQGAKDYEQYF; CDR3nt: TGTGCCAGCAGCTCCCGACAGGGGGCTAAGGATTACGAGCAGTACTTC; j_gene: TRBJ2-7; v_gene: TRBV7-9; d_gene: TRBD1; abundance: NA
CDR3aa: CASSLPSGHTDTQYF; CDR3nt: TGTGCCAGCAGTTTGCCTAGCGGCCACACAGATACGCAGTATTTT; j_gene: TRBJ2-3; v_gene: TRBV28; d_gene: TRBD2; abundance: NA
CDR3aa: CSAREGLDTQYF; CDR3nt: TGCAGTGCTAGAGAAGGTTTAGATACGCAGTATTTT; j_gene: TRBJ2-3; v_gene: TRBV20-1; d_gene: NA; abundance: NA
CDR3aa: CASSYSTGGSYNSPLHF; CDR3nt: TGTGCCAGCAGTTACTCGACAGGGGGCTCCTATAATTCACCCCTCCACTTT; j_gene: TRBJ1-6; v_gene: TRBV6-6; d_gene: TRBD1; abundance: many
CDR3aa: CASRAPLAGYSDTQYF; CDR3nt: TGTGCCAGCAGAGCACCCCTAGCGGGGTATTCAGATACGCAGTATTTT; j_gene: TRBJ2-3; v_gene: TRBV2; d_gene: TRBD2; abundance: many
CDR3aa: CAISDPIESRYNEQFF; CDR3nt: TGTGCCATCAGTGATCCCATAGAGTCGCGGTACAATGAGCAGTTCTTC; j_gene: TRBJ2-1; v_gene: TRBV10-3; d_gene: NA; abundance: few
CDR3aa: CASSFGGANEQFF; CDR3nt: TGTGCCAGCAGTTTTGGGGGTGCCAATGAGCAGTTCTTC; j_gene: TRBJ2-1; v_gene: TRBV12-3/TRBV12-4; d_gene: NA; abundance: NA